This T cell receptor (beta chain) was found in a study of blood T cell repertoires in COVID-19. Study-wide context: Sites across the United States, Italy and Spain contributed samples from acute and convalescent COVID-19. PBMCs, B-cell-depleted T cells, or T cells provided the cDNA or gDNA that made up the material.

Original data processing: Amplification from reference gene primers served as the basis for estimated nucleated cell counts. Data came from immunoSEQ multiplex PCR; TCRdb stores just in-frame clones and leaves some out. The V and J calls and the clone size are those of that table, but D and trimming were determined from the DNA. Among tens of thousands of clones, around 89% were seen once, and the ten largest hold 5.5% to 7.5%. CDR1 and CDR2 (germline): DFQATT, SNEGSKA (reference sequence). This CDR3 region has 11 residues. This clonotype originated in a woman of 80 years or more with acute or convalescent COVID-19. The sample consisted of peripheral blood. The genes are TRBV20-1 and TRBJ1-1, with 7 bases aligning to TRBD1. The CDR3 protein is CTSDRAGEAFF. The DNA of the CDR3 is TGCACCTCCGACAGGGCGGGTGAAGCTTTCTTT.